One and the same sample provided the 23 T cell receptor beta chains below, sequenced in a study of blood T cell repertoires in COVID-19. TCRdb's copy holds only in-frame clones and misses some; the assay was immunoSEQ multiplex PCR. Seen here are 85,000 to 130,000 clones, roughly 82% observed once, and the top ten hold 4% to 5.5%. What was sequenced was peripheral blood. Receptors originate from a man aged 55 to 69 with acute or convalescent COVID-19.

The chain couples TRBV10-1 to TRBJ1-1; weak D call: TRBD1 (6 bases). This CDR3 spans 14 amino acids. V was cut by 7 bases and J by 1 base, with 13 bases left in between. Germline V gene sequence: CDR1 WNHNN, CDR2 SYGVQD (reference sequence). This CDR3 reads CASKGGTQNTEAFF. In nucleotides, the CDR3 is TGCGCCAGCAAAGGGGGTACCCAGAACACTGAAGCTTTCTTT.

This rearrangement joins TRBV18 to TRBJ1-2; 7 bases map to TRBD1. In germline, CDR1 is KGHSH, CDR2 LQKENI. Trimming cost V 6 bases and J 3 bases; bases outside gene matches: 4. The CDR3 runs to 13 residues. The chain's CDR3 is CASSKDRDYGYTF. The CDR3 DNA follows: TGTGCCAGCTCGAAAGACAGGGACTATGGCTACACCTTC.

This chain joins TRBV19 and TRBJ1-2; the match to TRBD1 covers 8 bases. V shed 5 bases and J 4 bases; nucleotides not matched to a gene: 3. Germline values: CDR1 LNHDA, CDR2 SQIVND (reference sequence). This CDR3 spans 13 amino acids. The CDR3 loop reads CASSWGQAYGYTF. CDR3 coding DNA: TGTGCCAGTAGTTGGGGACAGGCCTATGGCTACACCTTC.

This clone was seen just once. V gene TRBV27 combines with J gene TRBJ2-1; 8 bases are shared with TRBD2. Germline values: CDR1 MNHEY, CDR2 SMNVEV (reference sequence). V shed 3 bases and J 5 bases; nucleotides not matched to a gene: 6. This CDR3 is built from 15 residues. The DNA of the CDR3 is TGTGCCAGCAGTTTGACGGGGGGGCCTAACAATGAGCAGTTCTTC. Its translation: CASSLTGGPNNEQFF.

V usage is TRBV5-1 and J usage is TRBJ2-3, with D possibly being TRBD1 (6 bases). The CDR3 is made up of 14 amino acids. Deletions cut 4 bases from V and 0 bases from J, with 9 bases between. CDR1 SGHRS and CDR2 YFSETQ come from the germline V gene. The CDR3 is CASSRTGSTDTQYF. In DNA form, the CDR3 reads TGCGCCAGCAGCAGAACAGGGAGCACAGATACGCAGTATTTT.

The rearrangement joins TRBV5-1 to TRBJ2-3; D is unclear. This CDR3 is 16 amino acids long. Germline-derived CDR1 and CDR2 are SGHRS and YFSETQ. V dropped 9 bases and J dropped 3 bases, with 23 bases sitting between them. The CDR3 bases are TGCGCCACCACGCCCTTCTCCGGGTTACCAACAGATACGCAGTATTTT. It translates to CATTPFSGLPTDTQYF.

CDR3 residues: CASSLVAGEGETQYF. The DNA of the CDR3 is TGCGCCAGCAGCTTGGTTGCAGGGGAGGGGGAGACCCAGTACTTC. V and J are TRBV5-1 and TRBJ2-5, with TRBD2 as a possible D gene (7 bases). Between the trimmed V and J ends, which lost 0 bases and 5 bases, there was a span of 14 bases. This CDR3 has 15 residues. The germline gives CDR1 SGHRS, CDR2 YFSETQ.

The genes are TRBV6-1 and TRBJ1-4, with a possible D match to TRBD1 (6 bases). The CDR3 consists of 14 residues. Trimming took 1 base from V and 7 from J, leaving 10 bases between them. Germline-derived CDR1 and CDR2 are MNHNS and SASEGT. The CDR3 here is CASSEGGLGEKLFF. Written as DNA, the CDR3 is TGTGCCAGCAGTGAAGGGGGGCTGGGTGAAAAACTGTTTTTT.

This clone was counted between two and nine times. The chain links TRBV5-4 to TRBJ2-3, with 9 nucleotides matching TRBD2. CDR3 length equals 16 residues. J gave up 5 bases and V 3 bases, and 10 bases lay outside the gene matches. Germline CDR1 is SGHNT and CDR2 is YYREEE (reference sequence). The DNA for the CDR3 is TGTGCCAGCAGCTCGAATAGCGGGAGACGGCAAGATACGCAGTATTTT. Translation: CASSSNSGRRQDTQYF.

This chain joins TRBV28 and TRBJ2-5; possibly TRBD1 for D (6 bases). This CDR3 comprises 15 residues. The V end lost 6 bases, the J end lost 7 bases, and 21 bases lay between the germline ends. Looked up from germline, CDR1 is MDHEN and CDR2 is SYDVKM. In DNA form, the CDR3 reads TGTGCCAGCAGACAGACAGGTACCACGCTCGGGACCCAGTACTTC. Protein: CASRQTGTTLGTQYF. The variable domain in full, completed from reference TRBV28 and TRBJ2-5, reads DVKVTQSSRYLVKRTGEKVFLECVQDMDHENMFWYRQDPGLGLRLIYFSYDVKMKEKGDIPEGYSVSREKKERFSLILESASTNQTSMYLCASRQTGTTLGTQYFGPGTRLLVL.

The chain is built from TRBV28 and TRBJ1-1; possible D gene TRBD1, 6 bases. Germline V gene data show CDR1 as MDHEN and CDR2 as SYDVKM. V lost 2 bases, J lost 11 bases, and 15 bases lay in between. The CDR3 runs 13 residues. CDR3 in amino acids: CASSLPGEPTAFF. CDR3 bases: TGTGCCAGCAGTTTACCAGGGGAGCCGACGGCTTTCTTT.

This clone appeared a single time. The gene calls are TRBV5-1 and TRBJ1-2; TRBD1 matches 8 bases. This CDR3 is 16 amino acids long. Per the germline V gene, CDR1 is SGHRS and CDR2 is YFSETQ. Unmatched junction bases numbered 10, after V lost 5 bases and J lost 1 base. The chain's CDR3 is CASSPGQGAFNYGYTF. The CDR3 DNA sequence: TGCGCCAGCAGTCCCGGACAGGGAGCCTTTAACTATGGCTACACCTTC. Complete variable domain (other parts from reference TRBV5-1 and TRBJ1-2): KAGVTQTPRYLIKTRGQQVTLSCSPISGHRSVSWYQQTPGQGLQFLFEYFSETQRNKGNFPGRFSGRQFSNSRSEMNVSTLELGDSALYLCASSPGQGAFNYGYTFGSGTRLTVV.

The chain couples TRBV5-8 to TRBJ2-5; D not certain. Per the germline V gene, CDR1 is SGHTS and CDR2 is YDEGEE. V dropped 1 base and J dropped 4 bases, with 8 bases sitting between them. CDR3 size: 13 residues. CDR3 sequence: CASSLLRLETQYF. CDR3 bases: TGTGCCAGCAGCTTGTTACGGTTAGAGACCCAGTACTTC.

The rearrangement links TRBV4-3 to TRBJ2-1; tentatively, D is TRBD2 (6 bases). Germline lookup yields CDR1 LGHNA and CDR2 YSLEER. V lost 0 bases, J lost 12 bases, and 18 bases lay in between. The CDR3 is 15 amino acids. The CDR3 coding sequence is TGCGCCAGCAGCCAAGATGTACTAGCCCTGGGTTGGCAGTTCTTC. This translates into CASSQDVLALGWQFF.

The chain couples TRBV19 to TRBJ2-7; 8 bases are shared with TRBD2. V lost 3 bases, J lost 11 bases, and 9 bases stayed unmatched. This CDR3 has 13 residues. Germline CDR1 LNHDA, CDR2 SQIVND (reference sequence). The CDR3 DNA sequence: TGTGCCAGTAGTATCGGAGACGGGAGGGTGGAGTACTTC. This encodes CASSIGDGRVEYF.

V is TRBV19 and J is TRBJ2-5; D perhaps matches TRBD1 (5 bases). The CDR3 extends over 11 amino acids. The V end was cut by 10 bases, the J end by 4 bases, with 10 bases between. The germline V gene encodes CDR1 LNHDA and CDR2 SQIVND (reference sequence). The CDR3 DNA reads TGTGCCACCCAGGGATTAGAGACCCAGTACTTC. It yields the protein CATQGLETQYF. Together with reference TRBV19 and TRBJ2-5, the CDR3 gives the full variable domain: DGGITQSPKYLFRKEGQNVTLSCEQNLNHDAMYWYRQDPGQGLRLIYYSQIVNDFQKGDIAEGYSVSREKKESFPLTVTSAQKNPTAFYLCATQGLETQYFGPGTRLLVL.

CDR3: CASSRGTSGRNTGELFF. The CDR3 DNA follows: TGCGCCAGCAGCAGAGGGACTAGCGGGAGGAACACCGGGGAGCTGTTTTTT. J is TRBJ2-2 and V is TRBV5-1; TRBD2 matches 14 bases. The CDR3 is made up of 17 amino acids. The germline V gene encodes CDR1 SGHRS and CDR2 YFSETQ. Trimming at V came to 4 bases and at J to 1 base, leaving 3 bases not matched to a gene.

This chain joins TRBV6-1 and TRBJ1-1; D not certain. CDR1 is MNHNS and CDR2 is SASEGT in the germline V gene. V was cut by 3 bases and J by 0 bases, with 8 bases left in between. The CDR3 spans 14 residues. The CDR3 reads CASSEVQMNTEAFF. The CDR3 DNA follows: TGTGCCAGCAGTGAGGTACAGATGAACACTGAAGCTTTCTTT.

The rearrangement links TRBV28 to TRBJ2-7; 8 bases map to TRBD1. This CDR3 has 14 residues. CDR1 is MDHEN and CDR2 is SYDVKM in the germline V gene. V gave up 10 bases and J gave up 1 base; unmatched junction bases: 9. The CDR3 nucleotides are TGTGCCATCTTAGGACAGGGAACGTCCTACGAGCAGTACTTC. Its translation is CAILGQGTSYEQYF.

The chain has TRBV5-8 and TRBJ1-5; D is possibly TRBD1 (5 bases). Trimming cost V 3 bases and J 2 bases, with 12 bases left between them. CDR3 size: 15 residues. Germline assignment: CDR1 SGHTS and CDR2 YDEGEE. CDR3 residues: CASSWRGNGNQPQHF. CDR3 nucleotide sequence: TGTGCCAGCAGCTGGAGGGGAAATGGCAATCAGCCCCAGCATTTT.

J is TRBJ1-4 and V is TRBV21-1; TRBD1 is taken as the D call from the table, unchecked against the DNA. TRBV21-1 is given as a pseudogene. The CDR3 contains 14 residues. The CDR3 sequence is CASSKGPWNEKLFF. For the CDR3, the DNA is TGTGCCAGCAGCAAAGGGCCCTGGAATGAAAAACTGTTTTTT.

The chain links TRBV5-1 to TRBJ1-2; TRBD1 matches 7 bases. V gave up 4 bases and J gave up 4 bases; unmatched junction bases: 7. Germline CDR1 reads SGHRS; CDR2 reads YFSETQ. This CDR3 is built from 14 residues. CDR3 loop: CASSVTGEGYGYTF. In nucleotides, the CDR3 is TGCGCCAGCAGCGTTACAGGGGAAGGCTATGGCTACACCTTC. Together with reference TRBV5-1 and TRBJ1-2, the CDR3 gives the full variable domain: KAGVTQTPRYLIKTRGQQVTLSCSPISGHRSVSWYQQTPGQGLQFLFEYFSETQRNKGNFPGRFSGRQFSNSRSEMNVSTLELGDSALYLCASSVTGEGYGYTFGSGTRLTVV.

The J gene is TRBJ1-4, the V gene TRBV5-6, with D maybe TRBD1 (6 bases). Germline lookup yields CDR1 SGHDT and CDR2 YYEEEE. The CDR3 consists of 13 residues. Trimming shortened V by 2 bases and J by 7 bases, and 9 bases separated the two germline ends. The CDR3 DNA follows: TGTGCCAGCAGCTTTCAGGGGAGTGAAAAACTGTTTTTT. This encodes CASSFQGSEKLFF.